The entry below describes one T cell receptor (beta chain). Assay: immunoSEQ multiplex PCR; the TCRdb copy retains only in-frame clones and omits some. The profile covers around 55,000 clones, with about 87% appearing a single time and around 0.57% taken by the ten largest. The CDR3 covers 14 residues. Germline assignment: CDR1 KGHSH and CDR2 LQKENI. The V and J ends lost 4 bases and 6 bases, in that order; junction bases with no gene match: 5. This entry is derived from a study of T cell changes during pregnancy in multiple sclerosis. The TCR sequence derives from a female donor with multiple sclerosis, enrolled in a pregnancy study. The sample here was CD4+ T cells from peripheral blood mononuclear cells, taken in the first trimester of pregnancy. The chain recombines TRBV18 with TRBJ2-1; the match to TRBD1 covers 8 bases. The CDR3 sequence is CASSQDRESNEQFF. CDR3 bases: TGTGCCAGCTCACAGGACAGGGAGAGCAATGAGCAGTTCTTC.